This T cell receptor (beta chain) was recorded in a study of blood T cell repertoires in COVID-19. Study information: There were acute and convalescent COVID-19 samples, and they came from the United States, Italy and Spain. The cDNA or gDNA used as material had been derived from T cells, B-cell-depleted T cells, or PBMCs.

A note on this clone: Relative to the germline gene, one junction end is altered; a read error may explain this.

In the source study's methods: Nucleated cell counts were estimated from reference gene primer amplification. Assay used: immunoSEQ multiplex PCR; TCRdb lists only in-frame clones, some missing. V and J calls and clone size are as listed in that table; D and trimming were resolved from the DNA. The repertoire holds 140,000 to 150,000 clones, with 89% as singletons. This CDR3 has 14 residues. The germline gives CDR1 SEHNR, CDR2 FQNEAQ (reference sequence). The sequencing sample was made of peripheral blood. This clonotype was obtained from a human donor in a cohort sampled during active COVID-19. The chain recombines TRBV7-9 with TRBJ1-4; 9 bases match TRBD1. The CDR3 loop is CASSLNRGREILFF. CDR3 coding DNA: TGTGCCAGCAGCTTAAACAGGGGGCGTGAAATACTGTTTTTT.